The 19 T cell receptor beta chains listed next were all sequenced from one sample in a study of T cells in Graves' hyperthyroidism and ophthalmopathy. TCR beta CDR3 sequences were amplified from RNA transcripts. The HTBI primer set served for first-round RT-PCR of the TCR CDR3. TCRdb reanalysed the multiplex PCR reads using MiXCR and keeps one entry per CDR3 protein. Of under 350,000 distinct CDR3 sequences in the sample, 15% to 20% were seen once. The specimen was blood. These receptors were taken from a woman aged 60-70 years with Graves' ophthalmopathy.

This clonotype was observed at least ten times. V usage is TRBV14 and J usage is TRBJ2-5; no firm D call. Between the trimmed V and J ends, which lost 2 bases and 5 bases, there was a span of 9 bases. The germline V gene encodes CDR1 SGHDN and CDR2 FVKESK. The CDR3 sequence is 13 residues long. The CDR3 loop is CASSQNSRETQYF. CDR3 bases: TGTGCCAGCAGCCAAAACAGCAGGGAGACCCAGTACTTC.

The CDR3 sequence: CASSKTGVADTQYF. The CDR3 coding sequence is TGTGCCAGCAGTAAGACAGGGGTAGCAGATACGCAGTATTTT. The chain joins TRBV6-4 to TRBJ2-3; 8 positions agree with TRBD1. With V trimmed by 5 bases and J by 4 bases, 5 bases remained unmatched. Germline V gene data show CDR1 as MRHNA and CDR2 as SNTAGT. The CDR3 totals 14 residues.

The count of this clonotype is one. Since a much larger clone is just one base distant, this may be a read error. The CDR3 spells CASSDTGGVAKNIQYF. The CDR3 bases are TGTGCCAGCAGCGATACAGGGGGCGTGGCCAAAAACATTCAGTACTTC. This chain links TRBV9 with TRBJ2-4; 9 bases map to TRBD1. The CDR3 consists of 16 residues. Losses at the gene ends were 3 bases for V and 1 base for J; bases not matched to a gene: 5. Looked up from germline, CDR1 is SGDLS and CDR2 is YYNGEE.

This chain links TRBV28 with TRBJ2-5; TRBD1 matches at 7 bases. From germline, CDR1 is MDHEN and CDR2 SYDVKM. The V and J ends lost 4 bases and 0 bases, in that order; junction bases with no gene match: 5. This CDR3 comprises 15 residues. The CDR3 is CASSYLTGNQETQYF. The CDR3 DNA reads TGTGCCAGCAGTTACCTGACAGGGAACCAAGAGACCCAGTACTTC. Full variable domain (rest looked up from reference TRBV28 and TRBJ2-5): DVKVTQSSRYLVKRTGEKVFLECVQDMDHENMFWYRQDPGLGLRLIYFSYDVKMKEKGDIPEGYSVSREKKERFSLILESASTNQTSMYLCASSYLTGNQETQYFGPGTRLLVL.

This clonotype appeared once. The V gene is TRBV29-1, the J gene TRBJ1-2; D might be TRBD1 (5 bases). The V and J ends lost 1 base and 8 bases respectively, with 8 bases between them. Germline CDR1 and CDR2: SQVTM and ANQGSEA. The CDR3 consists of 11 residues. The CDR3 loop reads CSVEGGDGYTF. The CDR3 nucleotides read TGCAGCGTTGAAGGGGGGGACGGCTACACCTTC.

This chain connects TRBV20-1 to TRBJ1-4; D is possibly TRBD1 (6 bases). The V gene lost 3 bases and the J gene lost 1 base, with 9 bases spanning the gap. This CDR3 is built from 14 residues. From germline, CDR1 is DFQATT and CDR2 SNEGSKA (reference sequence). CDR3 nucleotides: TGCAGTGCTAGCCGAGGGGGAACTAATGAAAAACTGTTTTTT. Protein: CSASRGGTNEKLFF.

This clonotype has ten or more counts. The V and J genes are TRBV27 and TRBJ2-1, with 7 bases aligning to TRBD1. V lost 8 bases and J lost 5; bases outside the gene matches: 12. The CDR3 is made up of 15 amino acids. Germline V CDR1 and CDR2: MNHEY, SMNVEV (reference sequence). CDR3 sequence reads: CASAVGDRRNNEQFF. The CDR3 DNA reads TGTGCCAGCGCGGTCGGGGACAGACGAAACAATGAGCAGTTCTTC.

This clonotype was seen ten or more times. The V gene is TRBV11-2, the J gene TRBJ2-1; 9 nucleotides agree with TRBD2. Germline CDR1 and CDR2: SGHAT and FQNNGV. This CDR3 spans 18 amino acids. Trimming took 4 bases from V and 3 from J; bases not matched to a gene: 13. The CDR3 spells CASSSGASGIRNYNEQFF. The DNA of the CDR3 is TGTGCCAGCAGCTCTGGGGCTAGCGGGATACGCAACTACAATGAGCAGTTCTTC.

This clonotype occurred many times. The chain has TRBV3-1 and TRBJ1-1; perhaps TRBD1 as D (5 bases). The germline V and J ends were trimmed by 1 base and 5 bases, with 14 bases remaining between them. The germline gives CDR1 LGHDT, CDR2 YNNKEL (reference sequence). The CDR3 is 15 amino acids. CDR3 nucleotide sequence: TGTGCCAGCAGCCAAGTTCCGGGGCCGAATACTGAAGCTTTCTTT. Protein product: CASSQVPGPNTEAFF.

The V and J genes are TRBV4-1 and TRBJ1-1; D is undetermined. The CDR3 consists of 16 residues. V dropped 2 bases and J dropped 0 bases, with 13 bases sitting between them. Per germline, CDR1 MGHRA and CDR2 YSYEKL. CDR3 residues: CASSQNAGGLNTEAFF. Written as DNA, the CDR3 is TGCGCCAGCAGCCAAAATGCAGGCGGGCTGAACACTGAAGCTTTCTTT.

With respect to this clonotype: A much larger clonotype is one base distant, so this may be a read error. This rearrangement joins TRBV2 to TRBJ2-5, with D possibly matching TRBD2 (5 bases). Trimming took 9 bases from V and 5 from J, leaving 16 bases between them. Germline V CDR1 and CDR2: SNHLY, FYNNEI. CDR3 size: 13 residues. CDR3 residues: CASRRQPGETQYF. Written as DNA, the CDR3 is TGTGCCAGTCGACGCCAGCCGGGGGAGACCCAGTACTTC.

This clonotype was recorded at least ten times. V usage is TRBV5-8 and J usage is TRBJ2-3; 12 bases match TRBD2. In germline, CDR1 is SGHTS, CDR2 YDEGEE. V lost 1 base, J lost 4 bases, and 4 bases stayed unmatched. The length of the CDR3 is 16 residues. The CDR3 sequence: CASSLKTSGSSDTQYF. As DNA, the CDR3 is TGTGCCAGCAGCTTGAAGACTAGCGGGAGTTCAGATACGCAGTATTTT.

The chain links TRBV7-9 to TRBJ2-1; D call uncertain. CDR1 is SEHNR and CDR2 is FQNEAQ in the germline V gene (reference sequence). The V and J ends lost 5 bases and 8 bases respectively, with 19 bases between them. The CDR3 is 15 amino acids. Here the CDR3 reads CASSKTGPLRDEQFF. CDR3 nucleotide sequence: TGTGCCAGCAGCAAAACGGGCCCCCTCCGGGATGAGCAGTTCTTC.

This clonotype occurred many times. The chain couples TRBV28 to TRBJ1-1, with TRBD1 matching 7 bases. The CDR3 consists of 15 residues. CDR1 is MDHEN, CDR2 SYDVKM, per germline. V shed 5 bases and J 3 bases; nucleotides not matched to a gene: 9. The CDR3 nucleotides read TGTGCCAGCAGTATAAGCGGACAGGTCGACACTGAAGCTTTCTTT. It translates to CASSISGQVDTEAFF.

J is TRBJ2-2 and V is TRBV24-1; 10 nucleotides match TRBD1. CDR1 is KGHDR, CDR2 SFDVKD, per germline. The V segment lost 4 bases and the J segment 6 bases; nucleotides outside the gene matches: 13. The CDR3 totals 18 residues. The DNA of the CDR3 is TGTGCCACCAGTGACCACCGGGCCGGGACAGGGGTCCCCGGGGAGCTGTTTTTT. Translation: CATSDHRAGTGVPGELFF.

The rearrangement uses TRBV5-6 and TRBJ1-3, with a tentative D call TRBD1 (6 bases). CDR1 is SGHDT and CDR2 is YYEEEE in the germline V gene. V was trimmed by 2 bases and J by 2 bases, leaving 17 bases between them. The CDR3 spans 17 residues. The CDR3 DNA follows: TGTGCCAGCAGCTTTATAACAGGGTCATCCGCTGGAAACACCATATATTTT. As protein: CASSFITGSSAGNTIYF. Complete variable domain (other parts from reference TRBV5-6 and TRBJ1-3): DAGVTQSPTHLIKTRGQQVTLRCSPKSGHDTVSWYQQALGQGPQFIFQYYEEEERQRGNFPDRFSGHQFPNYSSELNVNALLLGDSALYLCASSFITGSSAGNTIYFGEGSWLTVV.

This clonotype was recorded at least ten times. The V gene is TRBV2, the J gene TRBJ2-5; 8 bases fit TRBD2. The CDR3 extends over 16 amino acids. CDR1 is SNHLY and CDR2 is FYNNEI in the germline V gene. With V trimmed by 6 bases and J by 3 bases, 12 bases remained unmatched. The CDR3 nucleotides are TGTGCCAGCAGCCCAATTTTCGGGGGGGGAGAAGAGACCCAGTACTTC. As protein: CASSPIFGGGEETQYF. Using reference TRBV2 and TRBJ2-5 for the parts outside the CDR3, the full variable domain is EPEVTQTPSHQVTQMGQEVILRCVPISNHLYFYWYRQILGQKVEFLVSFYNNEISEKSEIFDDQFSVERPDGSNFTLKIRSTKLEDSAMYFCASSPIFGGGEETQYFGPGTRLLVL.

Worth noting for this clonotype: This clone may be a read error of a much larger clone one base away. The chain employs TRBV10-3 and TRBJ2-3; maybe TRBD2 (6 bases). V lost 2 bases and J lost 4, with 16 bases in between. Germline CDR1 reads ENHRY; CDR2 reads SYGVKD. The CDR3 spans 16 residues. The CDR3 protein is CAISERPIGTPDTQYF. The CDR3 DNA reads TGTGCCATCAGTGAGCGTCCGATAGGGACTCCAGATACGCAGTATTTT.

Many counts were recorded for this clonotype. This chain links TRBV3-2 with TRBJ1-5; the D call TRBD1 from the table was never checked on the DNA. TRBV3-2 is a listed pseudogene. The CDR3 is 14 amino acids. CDR3 in amino acids: CASSHRDSYQPQHF. The CDR3 bases are TGTGCCAGCAGCCACCGGGACAGCTATCAGCCCCAGCATTTT.